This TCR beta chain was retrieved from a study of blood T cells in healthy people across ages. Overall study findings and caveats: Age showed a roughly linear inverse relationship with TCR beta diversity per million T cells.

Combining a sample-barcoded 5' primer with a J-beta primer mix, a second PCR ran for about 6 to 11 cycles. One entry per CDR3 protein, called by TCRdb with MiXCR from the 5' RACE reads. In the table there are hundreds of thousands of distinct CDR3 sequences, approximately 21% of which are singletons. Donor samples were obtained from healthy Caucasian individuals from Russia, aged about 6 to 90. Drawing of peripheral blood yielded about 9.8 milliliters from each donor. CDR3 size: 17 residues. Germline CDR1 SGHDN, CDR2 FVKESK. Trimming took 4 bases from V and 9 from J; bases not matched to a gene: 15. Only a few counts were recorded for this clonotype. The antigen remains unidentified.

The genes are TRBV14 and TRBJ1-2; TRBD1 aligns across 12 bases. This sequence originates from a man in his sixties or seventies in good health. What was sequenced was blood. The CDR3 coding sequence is TGTGCCAGCAGCCTGAAGCCCCCGGGACAGGGGGCGCCGAGCTACACCTTC. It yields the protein CASSLKPPGQGAPSYTF. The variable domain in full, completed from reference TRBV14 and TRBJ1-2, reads EAGVTQFPSHSVIEKGQTVTLRCDPISGHDNLYWYRRVMGKEIKFLLHFVKESKQDESGMPNNRFLAERTGGTYSTLKVQPAELEDSGVYFCASSLKPPGQGAPSYTFGSGTRLTVV.